A selection of T cell receptor beta chains follows, all from one sample in a study of Ad26.COV2.S vaccination and SARS-CoV-2 variants. This table comes from immunoSEQ multiplex PCR, and its TCRdb copy is limited to in-frame clones, with some not included. The data contain roughly 700,000 clones, roughly 90% of them singletons. The sample was peripheral blood, taken in a trial of Ad26.COV2.S vaccine versus placebo. These receptors came from a person aged 18-65 years who received the Ad26.COV2.S COVID-19 vaccine or a placebo. CDR3s include the opening cysteine and the closing phenylalanine or tryptophan. A D gene is named only where the DNA matches it firmly.

J gene,D gene,V gene,CDR3 protein,CDR3 DNA
TRBJ2-5,.,TRBV13,CASSSPRSGDGETQYF,TGTGCCAGCAGCTCCCCCCGATCAGGGGACGGGGAGACCCAGTACTTC
TRBJ1-1,.,TRBV21-1,CASSKQTGGAAEAFF,TGTGCCAGCAGCAAGCAAACAGGGGGCGCGGCTGAAGCTTTCTTT
TRBJ2-4,TRBD2,TRBV5-8,CASSLGPSGRAKNIQYF,TGTGCCAGCTCCTTGGGCCCTAGCGGGAGGGCCAAGAACATTCAGTACTTC
TRBJ1-4,TRBD1,TRBV5-1,CASSHGTGHEKLFF,TGCGCCAGCAGCCACGGGACAGGGCATGAAAAACTGTTTTTT
TRBJ1-1,.,TRBV18,CASSPPEAWNTEAFF,TGTGCCAGCTCACCCCCGGAGGCGTGGAACACTGAAGCTTTCTTT
TRBJ2-1,TRBD2,TRBV25-1,CASSESGSGQDEQFF,TGTGCCAGCAGTGAATCTGGTAGCGGGCAGGATGAGCAGTTCTTC
TRBJ1-1,.,TRBV5-6,CASSSGGTEAFF,TGTGCCAGCAGCTCGGGGGGGACAGAAGCTTTCTTT
TRBJ1-5,.,TRBV29-1,CSVLDSNQPQHF,TGCAGCGTTTTAGATAGCAATCAGCCCCAGCATTTT
TRBJ2-3,.,TRBV20-1,CSASLTGLADTQYF,TGCAGTGCTAGTCTTACAGGGTTGGCAGATACGCAGTATTTT
TRBJ1-2,TRBD1,TRBV10-3,CAISESGQGGYGYTF,TGTGCCATCAGTGAGTCGGGACAGGGAGGCTATGGCTACACCTTC
TRBJ2-3,TRBD2,TRBV11-3,CASSLDGRAWDTQYF,TGTGCCAGCAGCTTAGACGGGAGGGCCTGGGATACGCAGTATTTT